This T cell receptor (beta chain) was sequenced in a study of blood T cell repertoires in COVID-19. The table came from immunoSEQ multiplex PCR; TCRdb's copy has only in-frame clones and leaves some out. The sample carries 55,000 to 75,000 clones, 86% recorded once. Germline CDR1 DFQATT, CDR2 SNEGSKA (reference sequence). V was pared by 8 bases and J by 6 bases, with 1 base of the junction left unmatched. There are 11 residues in the CDR3. The material sequenced was peripheral blood. This TCR was recovered from a middle-aged man with acute or convalescent COVID-19. This chain connects TRBV20-1 to TRBJ2-3, with 11 bases identical to TRBD2. The CDR3 region is CSRLAGDTQYF. CDR3 DNA sequence: TGCAGTAGACTAGCGGGGGATACGCAGTATTTT.